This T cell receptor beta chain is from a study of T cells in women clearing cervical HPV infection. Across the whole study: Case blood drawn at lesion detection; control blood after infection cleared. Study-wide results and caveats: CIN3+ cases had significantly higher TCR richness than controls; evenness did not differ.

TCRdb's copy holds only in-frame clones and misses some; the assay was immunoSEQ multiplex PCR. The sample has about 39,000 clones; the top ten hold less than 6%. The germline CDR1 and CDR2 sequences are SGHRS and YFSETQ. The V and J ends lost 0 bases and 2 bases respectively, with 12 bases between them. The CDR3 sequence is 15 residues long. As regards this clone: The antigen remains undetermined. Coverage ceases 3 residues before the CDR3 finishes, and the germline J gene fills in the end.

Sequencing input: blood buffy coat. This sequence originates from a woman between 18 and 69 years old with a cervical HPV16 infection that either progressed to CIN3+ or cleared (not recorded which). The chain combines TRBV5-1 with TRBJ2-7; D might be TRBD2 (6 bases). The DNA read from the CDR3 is TGCGCCAGCAGCTTGGCTGGAGGGCTCGCCTACGAG. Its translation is CASSLAGGLAYE. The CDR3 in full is CASSLAGGLAYEQYF.